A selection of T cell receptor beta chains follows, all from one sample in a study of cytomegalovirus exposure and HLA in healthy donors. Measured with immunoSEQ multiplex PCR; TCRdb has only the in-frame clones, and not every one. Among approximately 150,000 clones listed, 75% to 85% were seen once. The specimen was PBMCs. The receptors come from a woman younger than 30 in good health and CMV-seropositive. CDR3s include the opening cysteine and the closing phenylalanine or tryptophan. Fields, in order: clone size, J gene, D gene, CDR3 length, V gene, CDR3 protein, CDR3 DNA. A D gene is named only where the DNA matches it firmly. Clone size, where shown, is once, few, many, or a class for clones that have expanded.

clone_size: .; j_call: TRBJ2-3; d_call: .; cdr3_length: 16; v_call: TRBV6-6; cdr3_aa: CASSYLRGSVLDTQYF; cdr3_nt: TGTGCCAGCAGTTATCTAAGAGGGAGCGTTTTAGATACGCAGTATTTT
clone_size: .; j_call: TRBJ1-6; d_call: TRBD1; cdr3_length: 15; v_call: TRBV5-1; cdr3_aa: CASSRTGGPNSPLHF; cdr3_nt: TGCGCCAGCAGCCGTACAGGGGGCCCAAATTCACCCCTCCACTTT
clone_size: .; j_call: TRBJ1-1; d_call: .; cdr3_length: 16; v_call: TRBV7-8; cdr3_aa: CASSSRTGISSTEAFF; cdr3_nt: TGTGCCAGCAGCAGCAGGACGGGGATTTCCTCCACTGAAGCTTTCTTT
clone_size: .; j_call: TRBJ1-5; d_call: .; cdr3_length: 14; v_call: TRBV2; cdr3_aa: CASSDRAVNQPQHF; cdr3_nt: TGTGCCAGCAGTGACAGGGCCGTAAATCAGCCCCAGCATTTT
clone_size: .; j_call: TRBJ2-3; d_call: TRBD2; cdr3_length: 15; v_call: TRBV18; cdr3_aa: CASSPVAGITDTQYF; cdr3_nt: TGTGCCAGCTCACCCGTAGCGGGGATCACAGATACGCAGTATTTT
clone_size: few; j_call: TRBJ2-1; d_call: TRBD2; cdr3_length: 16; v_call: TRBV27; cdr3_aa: CASSLFPSGGYNEQFF; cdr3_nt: TGTGCCAGCAGTTTATTTCCTAGCGGGGGCTACAATGAGCAGTTCTTC
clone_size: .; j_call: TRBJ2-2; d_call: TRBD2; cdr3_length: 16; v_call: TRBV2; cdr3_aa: CASRDQGWTSTGELFF; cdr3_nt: TGTGCCAGCAGAGACCAGGGTTGGACTAGCACCGGGGAGCTGTTTTTT
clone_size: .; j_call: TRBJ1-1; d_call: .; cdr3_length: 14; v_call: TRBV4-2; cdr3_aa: CASSQENRNTEAFF; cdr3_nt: TGTGCCAGCAGCCAAGAAAACAGGAACACTGAAGCTTTCTTT
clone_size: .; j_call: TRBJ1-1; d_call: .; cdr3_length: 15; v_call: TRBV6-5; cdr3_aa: CASSSQQGPNTEAFF; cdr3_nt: TGTGCCAGCAGTTCCCAGCAGGGCCCGAACACTGAAGCTTTCTTT
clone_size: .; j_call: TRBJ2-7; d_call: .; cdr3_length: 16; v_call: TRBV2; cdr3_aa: CASSDLKAGGNYEQYF; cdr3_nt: TGTGCCAGCAGCGACCTTAAGGCAGGGGGGAACTACGAGCAGTACTTC
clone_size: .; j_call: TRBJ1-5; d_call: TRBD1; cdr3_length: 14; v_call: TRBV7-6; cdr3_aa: CASRAGTGNQPQHF; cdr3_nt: TGTGCCAGCAGGGCCGGGACAGGCAATCAGCCCCAGCATTTT
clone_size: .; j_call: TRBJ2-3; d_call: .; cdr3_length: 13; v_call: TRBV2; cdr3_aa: CASNQQGTDTQYF; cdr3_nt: TGTGCCAGCAATCAACAGGGTACAGATACGCAGTATTTT
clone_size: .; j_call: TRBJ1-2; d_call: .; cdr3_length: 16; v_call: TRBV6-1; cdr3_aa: CASSEMDLLQNYGYTF; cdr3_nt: TGTGCCAGCAGTGAAATGGACTTACTCCAAAACTATGGCTACACCTTC
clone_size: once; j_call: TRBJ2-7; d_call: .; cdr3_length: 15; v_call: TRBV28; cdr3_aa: CASSLYISWPYEQYF; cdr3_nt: TGTGCCAGCAGTTTATACATTTCGTGGCCCTACGAGCAGTACTTC
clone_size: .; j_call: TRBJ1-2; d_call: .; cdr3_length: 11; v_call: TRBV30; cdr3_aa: CAWSTAYGYTF; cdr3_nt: TGTGCCTGGAGTACAGCATATGGCTACACCTTC
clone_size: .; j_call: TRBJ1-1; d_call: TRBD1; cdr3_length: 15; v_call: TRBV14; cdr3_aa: CASSRPTGGGSEAFF; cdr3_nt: TGTGCCAGCAGCCGACCAACAGGGGGTGGCTCTGAAGCTTTCTTT